This record concerns one T cell receptor (beta chain) sequence. It has no known antigen specificity. No base qualities exist here, and no much larger clone lies one base off it. This entry comes from a study of T cell responses to AZD1222 COVID-19 vaccine (dated by TCRdb to about 2021). At the level of the whole study: AZD1222 recipients with second doses at about 4 weeks or about 12 weeks were pooled, because spike-specific TCR depth and breadth did not differ between schedules. Trial participants were enrolled by age into 18-55, 56-69 and 70-plus year subgroups, with around 150, 28 and 57 TCR-sequenced participants respectively. A total of 233 trial participants underwent TCR sequencing, of whom about 210 received two doses of AZD1222 and about 25 received two doses of the MenACWY control vaccine. Study-level results and caveats: Most participants were white British and females outnumbered males, and the authors suggested that clonal diversity may have been underestimated. No day 14 peak-response samples were available, so repertoires were characterized only after the peak T cell response. The 56-69-year group was small, and its depth increase did not reach significance, likely because of low power. Nearly half of unique spike-specific TCRs reportedly recognized epitopes outside regions mutated in the B.1.351 and B.1.1.7 variants. After two AZD1222 doses, spike-specific TCR breadth and depth were significantly higher than at day 0 and than in MenACWY recipients. Only six or seven AZD1222 recipients were SARS-CoV-2 seropositive at baseline, limiting conclusions about previously exposed vaccinees. Vaccine-associated CD4 TCRs spanned the whole spike protein, with dominant responses in regions 160-218 and 743-854.

Trimmed from V: 3 bases; trimmed from J: 3 bases; junction bases lacking a gene match: 1. From its cysteine to its phenylalanine, the CDR3 spans 14 amino acids. Only the CDR3 DNA is retained, 42 bases long and in frame from the first base. The germline V gene (reference sequence) yields SGHKS for CDR1 and YYEKEE for CDR2. The CDR3 regions of human TCRbeta chains were subjected to immunosequencing. The authors' analysis ran thus. TCRs in the repertoires were compared against a reference library of SARS-CoV-2-specific TCRs that had been generated with the MIRA antigen-specificity platform. Breadth meant the fraction of unique TCRs that were SARS-CoV-2-associated, whereas depth meant the fraction of total T cells that were SARS-CoV-2-associated. Using the MIRA data, each spike-specific TCR was mapped to the spike region that the TCR reacts to and placed in a CD4 or CD8 class. Log10-transformed breadth and depth values were compared by one-way ANOVA with Sidak's multiple comparisons tests. The clones in this table, taken by TCRdb from immuneACCESS, are in-frame only. Not every clone is retained; where verified, under half of the shortfall comes from an unresolved V gene, and the cause of the rest is unknown. V, J and clone size are taken as reported in that table, and D and trimming were inferred from the DNA itself. The sample table lists about 85,000 clones, over 70% of them with a count of one. The ten largest clones represent roughly 15% of the sample.

Read against the paper, the sample's time point label means: baseline before first vaccination. Samples from vaccinated people were obtained from the UK trials COV001 and COV002, which included a single-blind randomized controlled phase 2/3 trial of AZD1222 (ChAdOx1 nCoV-19) in healthy adults. For TCRbeta chain sequencing, PBMC samples were collected from trial participants at day 0 and at day 28 after the second dose. Material: peripheral blood, obtained on day 0 of AZD1222 vaccination. The rearranged chain carries TRBV5-5 and TRBJ1-1, with 11 junctional bases fitting TRBD1. This receptor was identified in an adult in good health. The DNA reads as follows: TGTGCCAGCAGCTGGGACAGGGGGTACACTGAAGCTTTCTTT. Translated, this is CASSWDRGYTEAFF. Beyond the CDR3, the reference TRBV5-5 and TRBJ1-1 genes provide the residues; the full variable domain reads: DAGVTQSPTHLIKTRGQQVTLRCSPISGHKSVSWYQQVLGQGPQFIFQYYEKEERGRGNFPDRFSARQFPNYSSELNVNALLLGDSALYLCASSWDRGYTEAFFGQGTRLTVV.